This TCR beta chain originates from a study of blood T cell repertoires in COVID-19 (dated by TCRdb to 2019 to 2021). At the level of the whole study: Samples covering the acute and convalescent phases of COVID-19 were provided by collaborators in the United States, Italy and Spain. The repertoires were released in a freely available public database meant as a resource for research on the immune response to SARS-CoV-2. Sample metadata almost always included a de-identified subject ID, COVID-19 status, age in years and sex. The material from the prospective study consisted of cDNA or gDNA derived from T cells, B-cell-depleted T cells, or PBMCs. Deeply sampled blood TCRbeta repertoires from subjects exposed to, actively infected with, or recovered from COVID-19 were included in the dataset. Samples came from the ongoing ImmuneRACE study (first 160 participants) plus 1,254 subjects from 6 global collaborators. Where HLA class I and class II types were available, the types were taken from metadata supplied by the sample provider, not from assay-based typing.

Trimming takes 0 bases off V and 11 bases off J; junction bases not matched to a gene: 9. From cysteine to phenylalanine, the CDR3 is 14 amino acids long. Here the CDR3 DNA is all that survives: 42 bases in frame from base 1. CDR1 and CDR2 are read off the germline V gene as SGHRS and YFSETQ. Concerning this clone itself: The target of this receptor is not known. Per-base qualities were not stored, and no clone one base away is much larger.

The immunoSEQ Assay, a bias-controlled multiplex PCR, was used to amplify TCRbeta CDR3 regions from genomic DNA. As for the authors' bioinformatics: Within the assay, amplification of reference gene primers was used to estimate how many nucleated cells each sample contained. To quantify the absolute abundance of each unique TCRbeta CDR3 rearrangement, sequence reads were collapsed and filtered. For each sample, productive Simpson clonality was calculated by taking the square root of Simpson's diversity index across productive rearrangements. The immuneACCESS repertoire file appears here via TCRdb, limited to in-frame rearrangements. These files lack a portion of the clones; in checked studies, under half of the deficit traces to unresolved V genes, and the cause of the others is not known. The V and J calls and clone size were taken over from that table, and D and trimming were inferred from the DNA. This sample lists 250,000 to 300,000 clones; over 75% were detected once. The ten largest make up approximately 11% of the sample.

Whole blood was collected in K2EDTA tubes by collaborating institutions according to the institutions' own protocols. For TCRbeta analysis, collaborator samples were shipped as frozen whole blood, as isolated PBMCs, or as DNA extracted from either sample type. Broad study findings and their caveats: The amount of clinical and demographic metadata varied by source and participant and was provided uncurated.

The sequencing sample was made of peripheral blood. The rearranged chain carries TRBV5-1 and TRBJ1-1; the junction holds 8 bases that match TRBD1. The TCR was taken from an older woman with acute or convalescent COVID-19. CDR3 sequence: CASSLEAGGGVAFF. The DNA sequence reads TGCGCCAGCAGCTTGGAGGCAGGGGGCGGTGTGGCTTTCTTT.